This T cell receptor (beta chain) was documented in a study of CD8 T cells in Susac syndrome. Study-wide results and limits: The relatively small number of individuals in the TCR sequencing and HLA analysis was acknowledged by the study.

With random hexamers, reverse transcription was performed on about 0.5 to 1 ug of RNA. Each CDR3 protein gets one entry after TCRdb re-called the immunoSEQ multiplex PCR reads with MiXCR. Of about 280,000 distinct CDR3 sequences listed, 70% to 90% are singletons. The CDR3 loop spans 15 amino acids. Germline loops: CDR1 SGDLS, CDR2 YYNGEE. V trimming: 4 bases; J trimming: 7 bases; junction bases outside the gene matches: 6. As to this clonotype: Its antigen remains unknown.

Input material: CD8+ T cells from PBMCs. The V and J genes are TRBV9 and TRBJ2-1, with 12 bases aligning to TRBD1. The TCR comes from a human donor with multiple sclerosis. CDR3 in amino acids: CASSYRDRGRNEQFF. The CDR3 region has the DNA TGTGCCAGCAGCTACCGGGACAGGGGGCGAAATGAGCAGTTCTTC.